Below are 28 T cell receptor beta chains sequenced from a single sample in a study of CD8 T cells in ankylosing spondylitis. TCRdb re-called the 5' RACE reads through MiXCR, storing one row per CDR3 protein. The sample has around 300,000 distinct CDR3 sequences; roughly 15% are singletons. The sequencing sample was made of blood, either unsorted or a sorted T cell fraction (not recorded which). All receptors derive from a male donor with ankylosing spondylitis or in good health (not recorded which).

This clonotype was seen a handful of times. The V call is TRBV6-5, the J call TRBJ2-4; a weak D match, TRBD2 (5 bases). The V and J ends lost 10 bases and 7 bases respectively, with 14 bases between them. Germline V CDR1 and CDR2: MNHEY, SVGAGI. The CDR3 contains 12 residues. CDR3 residues: CATRGSGNIQYF. The CDR3 nucleotides are TGTGCCACCAGAGGGAGTGGGAACATTCAGTACTTC.

This clonotype came up once. The rearrangement links TRBV18 to TRBJ2-7; 9 bases agree with TRBD1. The V and J ends lost 5 bases and 0 bases, in that order; junction bases with no gene match: 5. The CDR3 runs 15 residues. Germline assignment: CDR1 KGHSH and CDR2 LQKENI. In nucleotides, the CDR3 is TGTGCCAGCTCAAGGGACAGGGCGAGCTCCTACGAGCAGTACTTC. Translation gives CASSRDRASSYEQYF.

The genes are TRBV9 and TRBJ2-7; 9 bases agree with TRBD2. Germline V lookup: CDR1 SGDLS, CDR2 YYNGEE. This CDR3 spans 16 amino acids. The V segment lost 0 bases and the J segment 2 bases; nucleotides outside the gene matches: 6. CDR3 protein: CASSVGPAGGTYEQYF. Here the CDR3 DNA reads TGTGCCAGCAGCGTAGGGCCAGCGGGGGGCACCTACGAGCAGTACTTC.

The table lists this clonotype with a count of one. The chain combines TRBV27 with TRBJ2-5, with TRBD2 matching 7 bases. The junction had 9 bases not matched to a gene; V was cut back by 3 bases and J by 2 bases. Germline loops: CDR1 MNHEY, CDR2 SMNVEV (reference sequence). The CDR3 has 16 amino acids. CDR3 in DNA: TGTGCCAGCAGTTTTACGGGGGGATGGAAACAAGAGACCCAGTACTTC. It yields the protein CASSFTGGWKQETQYF.

This clonotype has a handful of counts. The CDR3 DNA follows: TGCGCCAGCAGGACTGGACCGAATAACTATGGCTACACCTTC. Translation: CASRTGPNNYGYTF. The chain links TRBV5-1 to TRBJ1-2; no reliable D call. The germline V and J ends were trimmed by 5 bases and 1 base, with 12 bases remaining between them. Germline V gene lookup returns CDR1 SGHRS and CDR2 YFSETQ. The CDR3 length is 14 residues.

V usage is TRBV29-1 and J usage is TRBJ1-2, with no clear D. Germline assignment: CDR1 SQVTM and CDR2 ANQGSEA. The CDR3 is made up of 10 amino acids. V shed 5 bases and J shed 6 bases, with 7 bases lying between them. In nucleotides, the CDR3 is TGCAGCGTTCGGGGAAATGGCTACACCTTC. This sequence encodes CSVRGNGYTF.

This clonotype showed up just a few times. The CDR3 spells CAISEVTGGPHEQFF. In DNA form, the CDR3 reads TGTGCCATCAGTGAGGTAACGGGAGGGCCGCATGAGCAGTTCTTC. The V gene is TRBV10-3, the J gene TRBJ2-1; 8 nucleotides agree with TRBD2. This CDR3 is built from 15 residues. J gave up 8 bases and V 2 bases, and 8 bases lay outside the gene matches. Germline V gene data show CDR1 as ENHRY and CDR2 as SYGVKD.

The chain's CDR3 is CASSRRGGGETQYF. The CDR3 nucleotides read TGTGCCAGCAGTCGCAGGGGCGGTGGAGAGACCCAGTACTTC. The chain carries TRBV12-3 or TRBV12-4 and TRBJ2-5; D perhaps matches TRBD1 (6 bases). This CDR3 region has 14 residues. V lost 5 bases, J lost 4 bases, and 14 bases lay in between.

This clonotype appeared a few times. V and J are TRBV12-3 or TRBV12-4 and TRBJ1-2; D not resolved. The CDR3 spans 11 residues. The V gene lost 6 bases and the J gene lost 2 bases, with 4 bases spanning the gap. The CDR3 sequence is CASSRNYGYTF. CDR3 bases: TGTGCCAGCAGCAGAAACTATGGCTACACCTTC.

This clonotype came up a few times. The chain employs TRBV6-5 and TRBJ2-5, with D uncertain. V lost 6 bases, J lost 4 bases, and 9 bases lay in between. The CDR3 sequence is 12 residues long. Germline lookup yields CDR1 MNHEY and CDR2 SVGAGI. The CDR3 nucleotides are TGTGCCAGCAGAGAGTCTATAGAGACCCAGTACTTC. Protein product: CASRESIETQYF.

With respect to this clonotype: A read error is possible here, since a much larger clone lies one base away. The chain joins TRBV11-1 to TRBJ2-1, with 12 nucleotides matching TRBD2. Germline V CDR1 and CDR2: SGHAT, FQDESV (reference sequence). V shed 5 bases and J 6 bases; nucleotides not matched to a gene: 5. This CDR3 region has 15 residues. The CDR3, as DNA: TGTGCCAGCAGCCTAGGACTAGCGGGAATCAATGAGCAGTTCTTC. Protein product: CASSLGLAGINEQFF.

J is TRBJ2-1 and V is TRBV11-2; a possible D gene is TRBD2 (7 bases). CDR3 length: 15 residues. The germline V and J ends were trimmed by 4 bases and 8 bases, with 18 bases remaining between them. CDR1 is SGHAT, CDR2 FQNNGV, per germline. This CDR3 is CASSSNGGRGDEQFF. The CDR3 DNA reads as TGTGCCAGCAGCTCCAACGGGGGCCGGGGGGATGAGCAGTTCTTC. The full variable domain, its missing parts supplied by reference TRBV11-2 and TRBJ2-1, is EAGVAQSPRYKIIEKRQSVAFWCNPISGHATLYWYQQILGQGPKLLIQFQNNGVVDDSQLPKDRFSAERLKGVDSTLKIQPAKLEDSAVYLCASSSNGGRGDEQFFGPGTRLTVL.

This clonotype was detected ten times or more. This chain joins TRBV5-1 and TRBJ2-7; D possibly matches TRBD1 or TRBD2 (6 bases each). Germline CDR1 and CDR2: SGHRS and YFSETQ. V was cut by 1 base and J by 2 bases, with 13 bases left in between. This CDR3 has 15 amino acids. CDR3 residues: CASSLIRGAAYEQYF. CDR3 sequence (DNA): TGCGCCAGCAGCTTGATAAGGGGGGCCGCCTACGAGCAGTACTTC.

This clonotype was seen only a few times. The chain employs TRBV11-3 and TRBJ2-2, with TRBD2 matching 10 bases. Trimming took 4 bases from V and 4 from J; bases not matched to a gene: 6. Per germline, CDR1 SGHNT and CDR2 YENEEA. The CDR3 length is 16 residues. CDR3 loop: CASSSLAGVITGELFF. The CDR3 DNA reads TGTGCCAGCAGCTCTCTAGCGGGGGTCATCACCGGGGAGCTGTTTTTT.

This clonotype has just a few counts. The chain joins TRBV5-1 to TRBJ2-3; TRBD1 is a possible D gene (6 bases). Trimming took 4 bases from V and 1 from J, leaving 19 bases between them. The germline V gene encodes CDR1 SGHRS and CDR2 YFSETQ. This CDR3 is 17 amino acids long. The CDR3 sequence is CASSREIQGPGTDTQYF. The CDR3 bases are TGCGCCAGCAGCCGAGAAATACAGGGACCGGGCACAGATACGCAGTATTTT.

The CDR3 here is CSASIGGSGPYEQYF. CDR3 sequence (DNA): TGCAGTGCTAGCATCGGGGGATCGGGCCCCTACGAGCAGTACTTC. This chain joins TRBV20-1 and TRBJ2-7; tentative D call: TRBD2 (6 bases). The length of the CDR3 is 15 residues. The germline V and J ends were trimmed by 3 bases and 2 bases, with 17 bases remaining between them. Germline V gives CDR1 DFQATT, CDR2 SNEGSKA (reference sequence).

The chain employs TRBV12-3 or TRBV12-4 and TRBJ2-7; no definite D call. Between the trimmed V and J ends, which lost 4 bases and 2 bases, there was a span of 9 bases. This CDR3 is built from 13 residues. The CDR3 protein is CASSSTSTYEQYF. The CDR3 region has the DNA TGTGCCAGCAGTTCCACGTCGACCTACGAGCAGTACTTC.

The genes are TRBV6-5 and TRBJ2-6; D call uncertain. CDR3 length equals 14 residues. Trimming took off 0 bases at V and 8 bases at J, with 8 bases between the two ends. Germline V gives CDR1 MNHEY, CDR2 SVGAGI. DNA of the CDR3: TGTGCCAGCAGTTACTCGATTGATACCAACGTCCTGACTTTC. It translates to CASSYSIDTNVLTF.

This clonotype was found many times. The chain links TRBV29-1 to TRBJ2-3, with 9 bases matching TRBD2. J lost 1 base, V lost 6 bases, and 8 bases had no gene match. CDR1 is SQVTM, CDR2 ANQGSEA, per germline. This CDR3 contains 15 residues. In nucleotides, the CDR3 is TGCAGCGTGGTCCTAAGCGGGGGGCGCACAGATACGCAGTATTTT. Protein sequence: CSVVLSGGRTDTQYF.

V is TRBV19 and J is TRBJ1-2; no clear D gene. The germline gives CDR1 LNHDA, CDR2 SQIVND (reference sequence). This CDR3 has 14 residues. V dropped 1 base and J dropped 7 bases, with 13 bases sitting between them. In nucleotides, the CDR3 is TGTGCCAGTAGTATAGGCCCTCTTAATCTTGGCTACACCTTC. As protein: CASSIGPLNLGYTF.

This clonotype was counted only a few times. The rearrangement uses TRBV18 and TRBJ2-5; D call uncertain. V lost 2 bases and J lost 3, with 13 bases in between. Germline CDR1 KGHSH, CDR2 LQKENI. CDR3 length equals 15 residues. As DNA, the CDR3 is TGTGCCAGCTCACCAAGTATGATGCAAAAAGAGACCCAGTACTTC. This sequence encodes CASSPSMMQKETQYF.

The CDR3 reads CASSQSLKTGTGELFF. In DNA, the CDR3 is TGTGCCAGCAGCCAATCTCTTAAGACAGGCACCGGGGAGCTGTTTTTT. The chain joins TRBV3-1 to TRBJ2-2; D is perhaps TRBD1 (6 bases). Per germline, CDR1 LGHDT and CDR2 YNNKEL (reference sequence). The CDR3 is 16 residues long. V was clipped by 2 bases and J by 4 bases, with 14 bases between them.

The count of this clonotype is one. In nucleotides, the CDR3 is TGTGCCAGCTCACCCCAACCTGGGACAGCAAGCTACGAGCAGTACTTC. Encoded protein: CASSPQPGTASYEQYF. The chain couples TRBV18 to TRBJ2-7, with TRBD1 matching 7 bases. This CDR3 is built from 16 residues. V lost 3 bases and J lost 3; bases outside the gene matches: 11. Germline V gives CDR1 KGHSH, CDR2 LQKENI.

This clonotype appeared a few times. The chain couples TRBV10-3 to TRBJ1-4; tentative D call: TRBD1 (5 bases). Germline V gives CDR1 ENHRY, CDR2 SYGVKD. This CDR3 contains 12 residues. V dropped 11 bases and J dropped 6 bases, with 13 bases sitting between them. The CDR3 sequence: CAARGTDEKLFF. The CDR3 region has the DNA TGTGCCGCGCGGGGGACGGATGAAAAACTGTTTTTT.

In its sample, this clonotype was seen many times. V is TRBV12-5 and J is TRBJ1-1; 7 bases are a match to TRBD1. Germline V gene lookup returns CDR1 LGHNT and CDR2 FRNRAP. The CDR3 sequence is 13 residues long. Unmatched junction bases numbered 2, after V lost 6 bases and J lost 1 base. The CDR3 loop is CASGRTGNTEAFF. The CDR3 DNA is TGTGCTAGTGGGAGGACAGGGAACACTGAAGCTTTCTTT.

The rearrangement joins TRBV10-3 to TRBJ1-5, with TRBD1 matching 7 bases. Germline trimming cut 3 bases from V and 4 bases from J; bases unmatched to any gene: 9. Germline CDR1 reads ENHRY; CDR2 reads SYGVKD. The CDR3 consists of 16 residues. The CDR3 spells CAISEEAGGRNQPQHF. The CDR3, as DNA: TGTGCCATCAGTGAAGAGGCAGGGGGACGGAATCAGCCCCAGCATTTT.

This chain joins TRBV20-1 and TRBJ2-5; 9 nucleotides line up with TRBD2. V shed 5 bases and J 1 base; nucleotides not matched to a gene: 8. The CDR3 runs 15 residues. Germline V gene data show CDR1 as DFQATT and CDR2 as SNEGSKA (reference sequence). CDR3 loop: CSARGLAGSQETQYF. DNA of the CDR3: TGCAGTGCTCGAGGGCTAGCGGGGTCCCAAGAGACCCAGTACTTC.

The chain links TRBV6-1 to TRBJ1-5; possible D gene TRBD1, 6 bases. Germline V CDR1 and CDR2: MNHNS, SASEGT. V was cut by 6 bases and J by 7 bases, with 13 bases left in between. The CDR3 totals 13 residues. CDR3 sequence (DNA): TGTGCCAGCAGGACGGGGGGCGGCCAGCCCCAGCATTTT. Translated, it gives CASRTGGGQPQHF.